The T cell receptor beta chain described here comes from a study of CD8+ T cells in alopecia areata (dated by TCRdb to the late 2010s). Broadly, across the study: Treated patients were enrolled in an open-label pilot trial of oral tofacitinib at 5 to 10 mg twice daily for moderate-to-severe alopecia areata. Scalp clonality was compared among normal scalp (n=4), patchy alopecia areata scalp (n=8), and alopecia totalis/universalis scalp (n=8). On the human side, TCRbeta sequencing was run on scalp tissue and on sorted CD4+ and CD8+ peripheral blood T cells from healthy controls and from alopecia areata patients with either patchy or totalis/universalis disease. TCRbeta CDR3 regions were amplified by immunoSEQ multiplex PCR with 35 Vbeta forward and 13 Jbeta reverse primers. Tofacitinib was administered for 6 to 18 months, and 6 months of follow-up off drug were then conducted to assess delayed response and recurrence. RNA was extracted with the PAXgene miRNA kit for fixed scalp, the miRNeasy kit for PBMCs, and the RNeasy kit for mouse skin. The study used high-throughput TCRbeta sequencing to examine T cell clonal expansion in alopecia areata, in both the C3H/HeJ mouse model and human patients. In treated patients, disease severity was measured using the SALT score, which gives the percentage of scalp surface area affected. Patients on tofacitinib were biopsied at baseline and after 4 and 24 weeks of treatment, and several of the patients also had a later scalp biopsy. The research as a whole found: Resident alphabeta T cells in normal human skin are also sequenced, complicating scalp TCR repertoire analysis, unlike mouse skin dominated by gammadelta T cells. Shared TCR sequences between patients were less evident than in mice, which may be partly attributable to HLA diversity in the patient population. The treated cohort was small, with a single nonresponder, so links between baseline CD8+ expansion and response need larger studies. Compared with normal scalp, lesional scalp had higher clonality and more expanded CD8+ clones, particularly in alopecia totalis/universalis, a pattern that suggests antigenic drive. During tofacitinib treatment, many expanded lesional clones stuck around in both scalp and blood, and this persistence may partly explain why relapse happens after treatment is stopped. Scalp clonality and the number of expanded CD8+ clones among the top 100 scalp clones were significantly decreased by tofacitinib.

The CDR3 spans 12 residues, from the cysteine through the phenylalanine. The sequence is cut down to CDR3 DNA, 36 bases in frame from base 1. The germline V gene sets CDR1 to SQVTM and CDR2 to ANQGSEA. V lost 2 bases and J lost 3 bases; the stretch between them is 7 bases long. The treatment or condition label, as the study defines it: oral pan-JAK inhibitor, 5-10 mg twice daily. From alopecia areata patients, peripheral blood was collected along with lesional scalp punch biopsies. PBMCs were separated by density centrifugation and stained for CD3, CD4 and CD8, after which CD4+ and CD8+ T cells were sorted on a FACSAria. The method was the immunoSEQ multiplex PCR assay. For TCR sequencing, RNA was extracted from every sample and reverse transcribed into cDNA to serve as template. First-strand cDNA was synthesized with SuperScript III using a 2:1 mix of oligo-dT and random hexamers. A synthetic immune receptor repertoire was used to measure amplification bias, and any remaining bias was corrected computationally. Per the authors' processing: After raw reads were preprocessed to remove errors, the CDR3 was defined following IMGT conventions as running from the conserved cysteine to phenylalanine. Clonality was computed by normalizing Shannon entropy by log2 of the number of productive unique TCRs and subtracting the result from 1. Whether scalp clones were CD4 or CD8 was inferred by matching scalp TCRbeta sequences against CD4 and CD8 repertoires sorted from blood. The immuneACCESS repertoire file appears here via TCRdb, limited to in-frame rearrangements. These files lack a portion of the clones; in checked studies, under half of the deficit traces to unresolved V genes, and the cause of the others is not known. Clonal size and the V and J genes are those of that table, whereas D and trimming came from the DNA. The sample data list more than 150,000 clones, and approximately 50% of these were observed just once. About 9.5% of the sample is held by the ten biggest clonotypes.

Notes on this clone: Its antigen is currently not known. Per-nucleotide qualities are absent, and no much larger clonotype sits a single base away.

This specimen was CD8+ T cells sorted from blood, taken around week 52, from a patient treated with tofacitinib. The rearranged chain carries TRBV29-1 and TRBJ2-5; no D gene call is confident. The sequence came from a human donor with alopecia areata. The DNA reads TGCAGCGTTGAACCAAGGGAAGAGACCCAGTACTTC. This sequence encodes CSVEPREETQYF.